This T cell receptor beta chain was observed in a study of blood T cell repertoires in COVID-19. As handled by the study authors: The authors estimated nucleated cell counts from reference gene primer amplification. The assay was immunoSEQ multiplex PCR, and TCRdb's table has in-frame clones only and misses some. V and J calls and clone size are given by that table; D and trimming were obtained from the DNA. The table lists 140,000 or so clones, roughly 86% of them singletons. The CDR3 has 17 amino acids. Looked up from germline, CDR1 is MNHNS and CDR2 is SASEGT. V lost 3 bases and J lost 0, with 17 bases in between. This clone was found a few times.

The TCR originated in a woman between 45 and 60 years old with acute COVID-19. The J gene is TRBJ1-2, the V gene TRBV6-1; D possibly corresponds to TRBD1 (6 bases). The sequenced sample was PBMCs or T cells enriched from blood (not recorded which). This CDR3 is CASSDTAWTEANYGYTF. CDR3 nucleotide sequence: TGTGCCAGCAGTGACACAGCCTGGACAGAAGCTAACTATGGCTACACCTTC.